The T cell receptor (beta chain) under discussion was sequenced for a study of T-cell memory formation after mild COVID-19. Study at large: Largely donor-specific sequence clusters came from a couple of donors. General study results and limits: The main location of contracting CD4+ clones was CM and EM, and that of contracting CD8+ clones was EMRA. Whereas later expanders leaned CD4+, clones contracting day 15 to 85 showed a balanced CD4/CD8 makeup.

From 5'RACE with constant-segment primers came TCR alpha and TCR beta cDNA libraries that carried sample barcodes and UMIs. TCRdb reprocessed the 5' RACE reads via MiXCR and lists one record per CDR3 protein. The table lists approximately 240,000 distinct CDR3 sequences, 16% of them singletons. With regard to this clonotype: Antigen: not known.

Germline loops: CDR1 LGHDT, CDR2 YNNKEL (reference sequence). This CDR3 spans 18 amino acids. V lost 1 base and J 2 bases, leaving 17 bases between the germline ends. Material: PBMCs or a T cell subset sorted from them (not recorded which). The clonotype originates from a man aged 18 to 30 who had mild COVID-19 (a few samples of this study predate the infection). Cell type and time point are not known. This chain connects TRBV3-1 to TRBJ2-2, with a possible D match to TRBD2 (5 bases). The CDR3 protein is CASSQAPQSGPNTGELFF. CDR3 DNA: TGTGCCAGCAGCCAAGCGCCCCAGAGCGGACCTAACACCGGGGAGCTGTTTTTT.